The next 22 T cell receptor beta chains were all read from a single sample in a study of early T cells in non-severe SARS-CoV-2 infection. TCRdb itself ran the 5' RACE reads through MiXCR, one entry per CDR3 protein. The sample consists of 98,000 or so distinct CDR3 sequences, more than 10% of them appearing once. The material was whole blood, obtained at baseline. The receptors were gathered from an adult who was a healthcare worker with PCR-confirmed SARS-CoV-2 infection or an uninfected control (not recorded which).

There are a few counts of this clonotype. The gene calls are TRBV27 and TRBJ2-7; D perhaps matches TRBD2 (6 bases). The length of the CDR3 is 16 residues. Germline loops: CDR1 MNHEY, CDR2 SMNVEV (reference sequence). Between the trimmed V and J ends, which lost 3 bases and 2 bases, there was a span of 17 bases. The chain's CDR3 is CASSFLPGTAAYEQYF. CDR3 DNA: TGTGCCAGCAGTTTCTTACCGGGGACTGCAGCCTACGAGCAGTACTTC.

This clonotype was recorded many times. This sequence joins TRBV11-2 and TRBJ2-2; weak D call: TRBD1 (6 bases). Trimming stripped 0 bases from V and 4 bases from J, with 12 bases between. The CDR3 covers 16 residues. Germline V CDR1 and CDR2: SGHAT, FQNNGV. In DNA, the CDR3 is TGTGCCAGCAGCTTAGATCAGGGGCCCTTCACCGGGGAGCTGTTTTTT. It translates to CASSLDQGPFTGELFF.

This clonotype was seen only a few times. The chain employs TRBV5-5 and TRBJ2-2, with D maybe TRBD1 (6 bases). Germline CDR1 SGHKS, CDR2 YYEKEE (reference sequence). This CDR3 comprises 14 residues. The V gene lost 0 bases and the J gene lost 5 bases, with 8 bases spanning the gap. For the CDR3, the DNA is TGTGCCAGCAGCTTGGCGAGGGGGACCGGGGAGCTGTTTTTT. It translates to CASSLARGTGELFF.

The V and J genes are TRBV7-9 and TRBJ1-2; D unresolved. Trimming took 0 bases from V and 0 from J, leaving 11 bases between them. The V gene's germline CDR1 is SEHNR and CDR2 FQNEAQ (reference sequence). The CDR3 is made up of 16 amino acids. This CDR3 reads CASSLATDLPNYGYTF. DNA of the CDR3: TGTGCCAGCAGCTTAGCGACGGACCTTCCTAACTATGGCTACACCTTC.

The V gene is TRBV5-1, the J gene TRBJ2-7; unclear D gene. This CDR3 region has 12 residues. V dropped 0 bases and J dropped 3 bases, with 4 bases sitting between them. Germline CDR1 is SGHRS and CDR2 is YFSETQ. The CDR3 loop is CASSLDDYEQYF. CDR3 DNA: TGCGCCAGCAGCTTGGACGACTACGAGCAGTACTTC.

In this sample, this clonotype turned up many times. The V call is TRBV20-1, the J call TRBJ2-3; tentative D call: TRBD1 (7 bases). Per the germline V gene, CDR1 is DFQATT and CDR2 is SNEGSKA (reference sequence). The CDR3 is 12 amino acids. V shed 5 bases and J shed 6 bases, with 12 bases lying between them. DNA for the CDR3: TGCAGTGCTCAACAGGGGACTGATACGCAGTATTTT. As protein: CSAQQGTDTQYF.

This clonotype showed up many times. The chain has TRBV3-1 and TRBJ2-7; 8 nucleotides align to TRBD1. Trimming took 3 bases from V and 5 from J; bases not matched to a gene: 6. The CDR3 has 14 amino acids. CDR1 and CDR2 (germline): LGHDT, YNNKEL (reference sequence). The CDR3 region is CASSHQGAKHEQYF. As DNA, the CDR3 is TGTGCCAGCAGCCATCAGGGGGCGAAGCACGAGCAGTACTTC.

The chain employs TRBV6-6 and TRBJ1-5; 8 bases are shared with TRBD1. V gave up 6 bases and J gave up 0 bases; unmatched junction bases: 7. CDR1 is MNHNY, CDR2 SVGAGI, per germline (reference sequence). The CDR3 loop spans 16 amino acids. CDR3 bases: TGTGCCAGCAGAGACTGGGGACAGGTTAGCAATCAGCCCCAGCATTTT. It specifies CASRDWGQVSNQPQHF.

Ten or more counts support this clonotype. The rearrangement links TRBV6-6 to TRBJ2-2, with TRBD1 as a possible D gene (5 bases). The CDR3 contains 16 residues. V lost 6 bases, J lost 0 bases, and 14 bases lay in between. The germline CDR1 and CDR2 sequences are MNHNY and SVGAGI (reference sequence). The DNA for the CDR3 is TGTGCCAGCAGCACCCCCCGGACACCGAACACCGGGGAGCTGTTTTTT. Protein: CASSTPRTPNTGELFF.

This clonotype was seen more than once but under ten times. A read error may produce the germline difference seen at one junction end. V usage is TRBV12-3 or TRBV12-4 and J usage is TRBJ1-2; 9 bases match TRBD1. This CDR3 region has 14 residues. CDR3 coding DNA: TGTGCCAGCAGATTAGCGGGACAGGGCTATGGCTACACCTTC. Its protein product is CASRLAGQGYGYTF.

The chain combines TRBV28 with TRBJ2-1; D is uncertain. V was trimmed by 0 bases and J by 2 bases, leaving 8 bases between them. The germline CDR1 and CDR2 sequences are MDHEN and SYDVKM. The length of the CDR3 is 15 residues. The CDR3 DNA follows: TGTGCCAGCAGTTTATGGGGCTCACCCTACAATGAGCAGTTCTTC. It is translated as CASSLWGSPYNEQFF.

This clonotype has ten or more counts. This chain links TRBV20-1 with TRBJ2-7; tentatively, D is TRBD2 (5 bases). Germline CDR1 and CDR2: DFQATT and SNEGSKA (reference sequence). This CDR3 region has 13 residues. Trimming pared 1 base from V and 2 bases from J, leaving 9 bases between. CDR3 amino acids: CSARGLTTYEQYF. The CDR3 DNA reads TGCAGTGCTAGAGGATTGACTACCTACGAGCAGTACTTC.

This clonotype was counted a few times. The rearrangement uses TRBV18 and TRBJ2-4; 8 bases are a match to TRBD2. The CDR3 is 19 residues long. CDR1 KGHSH and CDR2 LQKENI come from the germline V gene. V shed 1 base and J 0 bases; nucleotides not matched to a gene: 11. The CDR3 sequence is CASSPLGREVIVAKNIQYF. DNA for the CDR3: TGTGCCAGCTCACCACTAGGGCGGGAGGTCATCGTAGCCAAAAACATTCAGTACTTC.

In its sample, this clonotype was seen a few times. This chain connects TRBV5-4 to TRBJ2-7, with a weak D call TRBD1 (6 bases). The length of the CDR3 is 13 residues. Germline V gene data show CDR1 as SGHNT and CDR2 as YYREEE (reference sequence). Trimming removed 4 bases at V and 6 bases at J, with 14 bases between. The DNA of the CDR3 is TGTGCCAGCAGCATATTCTCGACAGGCGAGCAGTACTTC. Translated, it gives CASSIFSTGEQYF. Full variable domain (rest looked up from reference TRBV5-4 and TRBJ2-7): ETGVTQSPTHLIKTRGQQVTLRCSSQSGHNTVSWYQQALGQGPQFIFQYYREEENGRGNFPPRFSGLQFPNYSSELNVNALELDDSALYLCASSIFSTGEQYFGPGTRLTVT.

This chain uses TRBV2 with TRBJ2-7; no clear D gene. V lost 6 bases and J lost 2, with 11 bases in between. Germline-derived CDR1 and CDR2 are SNHLY and FYNNEI. This CDR3 spans 13 amino acids. The CDR3: CASSPDNTYEQYF. The CDR3 DNA reads TGTGCCAGCAGCCCAGACAATACCTACGAGCAGTACTTC.

This clonotype was seen only a few times. The rearrangement uses TRBV19 and TRBJ2-6; 7 nucleotides line up with TRBD2. V was pared by 5 bases and J by 2 bases, with 12 bases of the junction left unmatched. The germline gives CDR1 LNHDA, CDR2 SQIVND (reference sequence). This CDR3 contains 18 residues. Written as DNA, the CDR3 is TGTGCCAGTAGTCCCAGGACTAGGAACGTCCCTGGGGCCAACGTCCTGACTTTC. Translating it yields CASSPRTRNVPGANVLTF.

The chain joins TRBV6-5 to TRBJ2-1; a possible D gene is TRBD1 (5 bases). CDR1 and CDR2 from the germline V gene are MNHEY and SVGAGI. The CDR3 has 15 residues. Trimming took 6 bases from V and 2 from J, leaving 14 bases between them. This CDR3 is CASSRDLGAYNEQFF. The CDR3 DNA reads TGTGCCAGCAGCCGCGATTTAGGGGCCTACAATGAGCAGTTCTTC.

This clonotype was observed a few times. The DNA for the CDR3 is TGTGCCAGCAGCACGGGACAGCGGCTCCCCGTCAATAATTCACCCCTCCACTTT. It codes for CASSTGQRLPVNNSPLHF. V is TRBV6-5 and J is TRBJ1-6; 7 nucleotides align to TRBD1. The length of the CDR3 is 18 residues. V was clipped by 6 bases and J by 5 bases; unmatched bases: 16. From germline, CDR1 is MNHEY and CDR2 SVGAGI.

Turning to this clonotype: One junction end does not reproduce the germline sequence, and a read error may be involved. J is TRBJ2-2 and V is TRBV3-1; D remains unclear. The germline gives CDR1 LGHDT, CDR2 YNNKEL (reference sequence). The CDR3 sequence is 11 residues long. Here the CDR3 reads CASGHTGELFF. Here the CDR3 DNA reads TGTGCCAGCGGCCACACCGGGGAGCTGTTTTTT.

This clonotype has only a few counts. The chain carries TRBV7-9 and TRBJ1-6; D gene uncertain. Germline lookup yields CDR1 SEHNR and CDR2 FQNEAQ (reference sequence). The CDR3 loop spans 14 amino acids. The V and J ends lost 3 bases and 10 bases respectively, with 13 bases between them. This chain's CDR3 is CASSFGRVRSPLHF. CDR3 coding DNA: TGTGCCAGCAGCTTTGGACGGGTGAGATCACCCCTCCACTTT.

This clonotype has just a few counts. This chain links TRBV7-9 with TRBJ2-7; 7 positions match TRBD1. The CDR3 covers 15 residues. After removal of 1 base from V and 3 bases from J, the junction contained 6 bases not matched to a gene. In germline, CDR1 is SEHNR, CDR2 FQNEAQ (reference sequence). This CDR3 is CASSLGRQGIYEQYF. For the CDR3, the DNA is TGTGCCAGCAGCTTAGGTCGACAGGGCATCTACGAGCAGTACTTC.

This clonotype was counted ten times or more. The J gene is TRBJ2-3, the V gene TRBV11-1; no clear D. The CDR3 is made up of 15 amino acids. Trimming shortened V by 4 bases and J by 0 bases, and 11 bases separated the two germline ends. From germline, CDR1 is SGHAT and CDR2 FQDESV (reference sequence). CDR3 loop: CASSSWVRSTDTQYF. In nucleotides, the CDR3 is TGTGCCAGCAGCTCCTGGGTAAGGAGCACAGATACGCAGTATTTT.